This entry lists 29 T cell receptor beta chains sequenced from one sample in a study of T cell responses to AZD1222 COVID-19 vaccine. Data came from immunoSEQ multiplex PCR; TCRdb stores just in-frame clones and leaves some out. Among about 130,000 clones listed, 85% to 95% were seen once. The sequences come from peripheral blood, collected 28 days after the second AZD1222 dose. These receptors came from an adult who received the AZD1222 COVID-19 vaccine.

The genes are TRBV6-5 and TRBJ1-2, with 7 bases aligning to TRBD1. The CDR3 is made up of 13 amino acids. Germline V gene lookup returns CDR1 MNHEY and CDR2 SVGAGI. V shed 2 bases, J shed 5 bases, and the junction held 2 bases outside the gene matches. The CDR3 coding sequence is TGTGCCAGCAGTTACGGGACAGTTTATGGCTACACCTTC. Protein sequence: CASSYGTVYGYTF.

The chain has TRBV3-1 (or the pseudogene TRBV3-2) and TRBJ2-5; D might be TRBD2 (5 bases). Germline values: CDR1 LGHDT, CDR2 YNNKEL (reference sequence). This CDR3 contains 17 residues. The V and J ends lost 1 base and 6 bases respectively, with 21 bases between them. CDR3 in DNA: TGTGCCAGCAGCCAAGTTTACTCCGGCGGGTCTGAAAAGACCCAGTACTTC. Its translation is CASSQVYSGGSEKTQYF.

The genes are TRBV23-1 and TRBJ1-6, with a possible D match to TRBD1 (6 bases). TRBV23-1 is classed as an ORF, of uncertain function. Trimming left V 9 bases short and J 10 bases short, with 16 bases between. CDR3 length: 13 residues. The CDR3 spells CARDHRVGSPLHF. CDR3 sequence (DNA): TGCGCCAGGGACCACAGGGTTGGGTCACCCCTCCACTTT.

This chain connects TRBV7-2 to TRBJ1-2; the D is unclear. CDR1 and CDR2 (germline): SGHTA, FQGNSA. The CDR3 consists of 13 residues. V was trimmed by 3 bases and J by 8 bases, leaving 13 bases between them. The CDR3 spells CASSFSEPAGYTF. In nucleotides, the CDR3 is TGTGCCAGCAGCTTTTCGGAGCCAGCCGGCTACACCTTC.

The V call is TRBV19, the J call TRBJ1-3, with D unclear. V lost 7 bases, J lost 4 bases, and 5 bases lay in between. Germline values: CDR1 LNHDA, CDR2 SQIVND (reference sequence). This CDR3 is 11 amino acids long. CDR3: CASTLGNTIYF. CDR3 coding DNA: TGTGCCAGTACACTGGGAAACACCATATATTTT.

This chain connects TRBV6-5 to TRBJ1-5; D remains unclear. The germline V gene has CDR1 MNHEY and CDR2 SVGAGI. V lost 2 bases and J 4 bases, leaving 6 bases between the germline ends. This CDR3 comprises 13 residues. CDR3 sequence (DNA): TGTGCCAGCAGTTACGCAGTGAATCAGCCCCAGCATTTT. Protein sequence: CASSYAVNQPQHF.

The genes are TRBV27 and TRBJ2-5, with D maybe TRBD2 (5 bases). Trimming left V 6 bases short and J 5 bases short, with 16 bases between. This CDR3 is 14 amino acids long. CDR1 is MNHEY, CDR2 SMNVEV, per germline (reference sequence). This CDR3 reads CASSSLVAGETQYF. DNA of the CDR3: TGTGCCAGCAGCTCACTAGTAGCTGGTGAGACCCAGTACTTC.

The sample holds one count of this clone. The V gene is TRBV2, the J gene TRBJ2-5; TRBD2 aligns across 7 bases. CDR3 length: 11 amino acids. V dropped 6 bases and J dropped 5; count of bases not matched to a gene: 0. Germline assignment: CDR1 SNHLY and CDR2 FYNNEI. CDR3 sequence (DNA): TGTGCCAGCAGGGGAGGGGAGACCCAGTACTTC. Its protein is CASRGGETQYF.

In this sample, this clone turned up once. The chain couples TRBV19 to TRBJ1-5, with 10 bases aligning to TRBD1. The J segment lost 1 base and the V segment lost 3 bases, leaving 9 bases of the junction unmatched. The CDR3 consists of 18 residues. Germline assignment: CDR1 LNHDA and CDR2 SQIVND (reference sequence). In DNA form, the CDR3 reads TGTGCCAGTAGTATTGGAGACAGGGGGCCCCTAAGCAATCAGCCCCAGCATTTT. Translated: CASSIGDRGPLSNQPQHF.

CDR3 protein: CASSDLGGELFF. The CDR3 region has the DNA TGTGCCAGCAGTGACTTGGGCGGGGAGCTGTTTTTT. The chain links TRBV28 to TRBJ2-2; unclear D gene. Germline V lookup: CDR1 MDHEN, CDR2 SYDVKM. Trimming shortened V by 5 bases and J by 7 bases, and 8 bases separated the two germline ends. CDR3 length: 12 amino acids. The variable domain in full, with the rest retrieved from reference TRBV28 and TRBJ2-2, is DVKVTQSSRYLVKRTGEKVFLECVQDMDHENMFWYRQDPGLGLRLIYFSYDVKMKEKGDIPEGYSVSREKKERFSLILESASTNQTSMYLCASSDLGGELFFGEGSRLTVL.

The rearrangement joins TRBV3-1 (or the pseudogene TRBV3-2) to TRBJ1-2, with D uncertain. V lost 1 base and J lost 2, with 14 bases in between. Germline CDR1 LGHDT, CDR2 YNNKEL (reference sequence). The CDR3 is 16 amino acids. CDR3 amino acids: CASSQGHSAANYGYTF. Written as DNA, the CDR3 is TGTGCCAGCAGCCAAGGGCACAGCGCCGCGAACTATGGCTACACCTTC.

This clone was picked up one time. The gene calls are TRBV9 and TRBJ2-5, with 8 bases that match TRBD2. Germline loops: CDR1 SGDLS, CDR2 YYNGEE. The CDR3 extends over 16 amino acids. The junction had 9 bases not matched to a gene; V was cut back by 0 bases and J by 5 bases. The CDR3 loop reads CASSVGDTSGMETQYF. The CDR3 nucleotides read TGTGCCAGCAGCGTAGGGGACACTAGCGGTATGGAGACCCAGTACTTC.

The rearrangement joins TRBV24-1 to TRBJ1-2, with a possible D match to TRBD1 (6 bases). V lost 3 bases to trimming and J lost 6 bases, with 16 bases between them. The germline V gene encodes CDR1 KGHDR and CDR2 SFDVKD. This CDR3 spans 15 amino acids. The CDR3 coding sequence is TGTGCCACCAGTGATGTTAACAGGGTCCGAGATGGCTACACCTTC. Protein: CATSDVNRVRDGYTF.

The rearrangement links TRBV7-8 to TRBJ1-4; the D is unclear. The V and J ends lost 5 bases and 8 bases respectively, with 12 bases between them. CDR1 SGHVS and CDR2 FQNEAQ come from the germline V gene. This CDR3 region has 13 residues. In nucleotides, the CDR3 is TGTGCCAGCAGCACCCTACAGTCGGAAAAACTGTTTTTT. This translates into CASSTLQSEKLFF. Variable domain in full (rest from reference TRBV7-8 and TRBJ1-4): GAGVSQSPRYKVAKRGQDVALRCDPISGHVSLFWYQQALGQGPEFLTYFQNEAQLDKSGLPSDRFFAERPEGSVSTLKIQRTQQEDSAVYLCASSTLQSEKLFFGSGTQLSVL.

This rearrangement joins TRBV4-2 to TRBJ1-2, with D possibly TRBD1 on 6 matching bases. Germline V lookup: CDR1 LGHNA, CDR2 YNFKEQ. The CDR3 is 14 residues long. Trimming stripped 1 base from V and 2 bases from J, with 8 bases between. The CDR3 here is CASSQAGANYGYTF. The DNA of the CDR3 is TGTGCCAGCAGCCAAGCAGGGGCCAACTATGGCTACACCTTC.

This chain links TRBV28 with TRBJ1-4; 8 bases align to TRBD1. The CDR3 covers 15 residues. Per the germline V gene, CDR1 is MDHEN and CDR2 is SYDVKM. J lost 8 bases, V lost 5 bases, and 10 bases had no gene match. CDR3 nucleotide sequence: TGTGCCAGCAGTCCTCCGGACAGGGCCCGCGAAAAACTGTTTTTT. This sequence encodes CASSPPDRAREKLFF.

The chain carries TRBV29-1 and TRBJ1-1; D is unclear. V was trimmed by 7 bases and J by 1 base, leaving 10 bases between them. The germline CDR1 and CDR2 sequences are SQVTM and ANQGSEA. The CDR3 covers 12 residues. The CDR3 DNA reads as TGCAGCGCCAATCTCCAGAACACTGAAGCTTTCTTT. It codes for CSANLQNTEAFF.

This clone was detected a few times. The V gene is TRBV28, the J gene TRBJ1-6, with unresolved D. Per germline, CDR1 MDHEN and CDR2 SYDVKM. With 6 bases removed from V and 4 bases from J, the gap between germline ends came to 16 bases. The CDR3 has 16 residues. CDR3 sequence reads: CASSPRTGSYNSPLHF. The CDR3 DNA follows: TGTGCCAGCAGCCCTCGGACGGGGTCTTATAATTCACCCCTCCACTTT.

The rearrangement links TRBV11-2 to TRBJ2-2; weak D call: TRBD1 (5 bases). Trimming stripped 2 bases from V and 3 bases from J, with 10 bases between. The CDR3 spans 15 residues. The germline CDR1 and CDR2 sequences are SGHAT and FQNNGV. The CDR3 sequence: CASSLRQQHTGELFF. The CDR3 nucleotides are TGTGCCAGCAGCTTACGACAGCAACACACCGGGGAGCTGTTTTTT.

This clone was seen a single time. The gene calls are TRBV6-5 and TRBJ2-7, with a tentative D call TRBD1 (5 bases). CDR1 and CDR2 from the germline V gene are MNHEY and SVGAGI. The CDR3 length is 14 residues. V was shortened by 5 bases and J by 0 bases, with 11 bases between the two germline ends. The CDR3 region is CASSRQMDSYEQYF. CDR3 sequence (DNA): TGTGCCAGCAGTAGACAGATGGACTCCTACGAGCAGTACTTC.

J is TRBJ1-2 and V is TRBV6-5; D is unresolved. This CDR3 spans 14 amino acids. Germline CDR1 reads MNHEY; CDR2 reads SVGAGI. Trimming left V 5 bases short and J 5 bases short, with 15 bases between. The CDR3 spells CASSRAERIYGYTF. The CDR3 DNA is TGTGCCAGCAGTCGCGCGGAGAGAATTTATGGCTACACCTTC.

The J gene is TRBJ1-1, the V gene TRBV11-3; the D gene is possibly TRBD1 (5 bases). Per germline, CDR1 SGHNT and CDR2 YENEEA. Deletions cut 5 bases from V and 0 bases from J, with 10 bases between. The CDR3 runs 14 residues. The CDR3 spells CASSLSGLNTEAFF. For the CDR3, the DNA is TGTGCCAGCAGCCTTTCGGGGCTGAACACTGAAGCTTTCTTT.

This CDR3 is CAISAAGRTEAFF. The DNA of the CDR3 is TGTGCCATCAGTGCGGCAGGCAGGACTGAAGCTTTCTTT. V is TRBV10-3 and J is TRBJ1-1; no clear D gene. V gave up 4 bases and J gave up 5 bases, with 11 bases separating them. CDR1 and CDR2 from the germline V gene are ENHRY and SYGVKD. The CDR3 is 13 residues long.

This chain links TRBV6-6 with TRBJ1-6; weak D call: TRBD1 (6 bases). CDR3 length: 18 residues. Looked up from germline, CDR1 is MNHNY and CDR2 is SVGAGI (reference sequence). V was pared by 5 bases and J by 6 bases, with 23 bases between. The CDR3 DNA sequence: TGTGCCAGCAGTCTCCCGACGCCGTGGGGGGCCCTTAATTCACCCCTCCACTTT. This sequence encodes CASSLPTPWGALNSPLHF.

The chain couples TRBV3-1 (or the pseudogene TRBV3-2) to TRBJ2-4; D call uncertain. The CDR3 covers 13 residues. Per the germline V gene, CDR1 is LGHDT and CDR2 is YNNKEL (reference sequence). V dropped 2 bases and J dropped 6 bases, with 8 bases sitting between them. In nucleotides, the CDR3 is TGTGCCAGCAGCCAACAATCCGGAAACATTCAGTACTTC. It translates to CASSQQSGNIQYF.

The chain uses TRBV4-1 and TRBJ1-3; D unresolved. V was cut by 1 base and J by 0 bases, with 16 bases left in between. Germline V lookup: CDR1 MGHRA, CDR2 YSYEKL. The CDR3 has 18 amino acids. The DNA of the CDR3 is TGCGCCAGCAGCCAAGTAGATTTCGGCTTCTCCTCTGGAAACACCATATATTTT. It yields the protein CASSQVDFGFSSGNTIYF.

The V gene is TRBV14, the J gene TRBJ2-1, with D perhaps given as TRBD1 or TRBD2 (6 bases each). Looked up from germline, CDR1 is SGHDN and CDR2 is FVKESK. V lost 1 base and J lost 4, with 11 bases in between. CDR3 length: 15 amino acids. CDR3 protein: CASSQVGGRYNEQFF. In nucleotides, the CDR3 is TGTGCCAGCAGCCAAGTTGGGGGGCGGTACAATGAGCAGTTCTTC.

The chain uses TRBV27 and TRBJ2-1; D gene uncertain. From germline, CDR1 is MNHEY and CDR2 SMNVEV (reference sequence). With 3 bases removed from V and 4 bases from J, the gap between germline ends came to 13 bases. The CDR3 is made up of 15 amino acids. The CDR3 DNA reads as TGTGCCAGCAGTTTGACACGAGACTTGTACAATGAGCAGTTCTTC. It specifies CASSLTRDLYNEQFF.

The V and J genes are TRBV4-1 and TRBJ1-6, with 9 bases identical to TRBD1. The CDR3 extends over 16 amino acids. In germline, CDR1 is MGHRA, CDR2 YSYEKL. The junction had 10 bases not matched to a gene; V was cut back by 4 bases and J by 9 bases. Written as DNA, the CDR3 is TGCGCCAGCAGCCGATTACCGGGACAGGGTAGTTCACCCCTCCACTTT. Its protein product is CASSRLPGQGSSPLHF.